These 7 T cell receptor beta chains came from one sample sequenced in a study of blood T cells in healthy people across ages. A second PCR of about 7 to 11 cycles used a sample-barcoded 5' primer and a J-beta primer mix. TCRdb re-analysed the 5' RACE reads in MiXCR, keeping a single row per CDR3 protein. The sample has about 930,000 distinct CDR3 sequences; approximately 32% are singletons. The same specimen was also included in a second study, on T cells of mothers and their children.

Sequencing was performed on blood. Receptors were obtained from a woman aged 40 to 50 in good health.

On this clonotype itself: A much larger clonotype is one base distant, so this may be a read error. J is TRBJ2-6 and V is TRBV12-3 or TRBV12-4; TRBD1 aligns across 8 bases. V lost 3 bases to trimming and J lost 2 bases; unmatched junction nucleotides: 3. This CDR3 comprises 16 residues. The CDR3 is CASSLRQGPGANVLTF. CDR3 bases: TGTGCCAGCAGTTTGCGACAGGGGCCTGGGGCCAACGTCCTGACTTTC.

This chain uses TRBV28 with TRBJ2-3, with 9 positions matching TRBD2. This CDR3 contains 16 residues. From germline, CDR1 is MDHEN and CDR2 SYDVKM. V lost 5 bases and J lost 4; bases outside the gene matches: 10. The CDR3: CASSRMGLAGPDTQYF. The CDR3 DNA reads TGTGCCAGCAGTCGTATGGGACTAGCAGGGCCAGATACGCAGTATTTT.

Details on this clonotype: A much larger clone is a single base away; this may be a read error. This sequence joins TRBV6-1 and TRBJ2-7; D gene uncertain. This CDR3 comprises 14 residues. Trimming shortened V by 3 bases and J by 10 bases, and 19 bases separated the two germline ends. CDR1 MNHNS and CDR2 SASEGT come from the germline V gene. In DNA form, the CDR3 reads TGTGCCAGCAGTGACGGGTACAACCAAGAGGCCCAGTACTTC. Translation: CASSDGYNQEAQYF.

In its sample, this clonotype was seen once. This chain joins TRBV20-1 and TRBJ1-1, with D unresolved. The CDR3 is 9 residues long. Germline V gives CDR1 DFQATT, CDR2 SNEGSKA (reference sequence). As DNA, the CDR3 is TGCAGGTTGGGCTTTGAAGCTTTCTTT. Protein: CRLGFEAFF.

This clonotype was recorded once. This clone may be a read error of a much larger clone one base away. This sequence joins TRBV7-2 and TRBJ2-7; 10 bases are shared with TRBD2. The end of the DNA aligns better with TRBJ2-5, so the J call may be wrong. Germline values: CDR1 SGHTA, CDR2 FQGNSA. The CDR3 sequence is 16 residues long. CDR3 residues: CASSLRGLAGAETQYF. In DNA, the CDR3 is TGTGCCAGCAGCTTGAGGGGCCTAGCGGGGGCCGAGACCCAGTACTTC.

On this clonotype itself: One end of the junction does not line up with germline, which may come from a read error. The V gene is TRBV15, the J gene TRBJ2-3, with D maybe TRBD1 (7 bases). This CDR3 region has 15 residues. Looked up from germline, CDR1 is LNHNV and CDR2 is YYDKDF (reference sequence). CDR3 in amino acids: CATIRQGGHTDAQYF. CDR3 bases: TGTGCCACCATTCGGCAGGGGGGACACACAGATGCGCAGTATTTT.

The chain recombines TRBV6-1 with TRBJ2-5, with 7 bases fitting TRBD1. The CDR3 sequence is 16 residues long. Germline-derived CDR1 and CDR2 are MNHNS and SASEGT. Losses at the gene ends were 6 bases for V and 5 bases for J; bases not matched to a gene: 15. DNA for the CDR3: TGTGCCAGCAGGACCACCCCTGACAGGGCGGCGGAGACCCAGTACTTC. Its translation is CASRTTPDRAAETQYF.